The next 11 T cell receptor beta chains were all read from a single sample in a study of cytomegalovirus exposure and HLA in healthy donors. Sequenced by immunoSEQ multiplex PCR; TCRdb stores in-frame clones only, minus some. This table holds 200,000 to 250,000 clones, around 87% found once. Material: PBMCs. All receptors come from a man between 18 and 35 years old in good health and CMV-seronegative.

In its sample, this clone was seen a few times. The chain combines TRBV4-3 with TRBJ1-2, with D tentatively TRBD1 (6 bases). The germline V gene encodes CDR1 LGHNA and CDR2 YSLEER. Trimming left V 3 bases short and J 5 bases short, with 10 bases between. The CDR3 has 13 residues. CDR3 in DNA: TGCGCCAGCAGCCAGGAGGGGGGGTATGGCTACACCTTC. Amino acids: CASSQEGGYGYTF.

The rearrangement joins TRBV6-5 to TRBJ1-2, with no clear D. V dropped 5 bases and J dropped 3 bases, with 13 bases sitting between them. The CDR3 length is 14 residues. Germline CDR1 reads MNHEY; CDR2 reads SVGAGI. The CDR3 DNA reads TGTGCCAGCAGTACCAATAAGCACTACTATGGCTACACCTTC. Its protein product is CASSTNKHYYGYTF.

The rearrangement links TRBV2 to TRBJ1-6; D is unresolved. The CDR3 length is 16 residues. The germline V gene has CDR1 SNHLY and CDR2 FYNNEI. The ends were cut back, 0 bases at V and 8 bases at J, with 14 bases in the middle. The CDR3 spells CASSEAEYSDDSPLHF. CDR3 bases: TGTGCCAGCAGTGAAGCGGAGTATTCAGACGATTCACCCCTCCACTTT.

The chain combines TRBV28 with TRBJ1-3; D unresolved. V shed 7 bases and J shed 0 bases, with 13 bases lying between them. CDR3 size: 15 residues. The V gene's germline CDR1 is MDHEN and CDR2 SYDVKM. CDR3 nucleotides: TGTGCCAGCACATCTGGAGGGATCTCTGGAAACACCATATATTTT. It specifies CASTSGGISGNTIYF. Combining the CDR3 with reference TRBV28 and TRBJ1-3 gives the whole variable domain DVKVTQSSRYLVKRTGEKVFLECVQDMDHENMFWYRQDPGLGLRLIYFSYDVKMKEKGDIPEGYSVSREKKERFSLILESASTNQTSMYLCASTSGGISGNTIYFGEGSWLTVV.

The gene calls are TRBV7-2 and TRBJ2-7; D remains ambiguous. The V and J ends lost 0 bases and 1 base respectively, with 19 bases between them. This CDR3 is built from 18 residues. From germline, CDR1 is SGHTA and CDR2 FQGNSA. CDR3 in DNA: TGTGCCAGCAGCTTAGCGGTCCCGTTAGGAGCAGTTTCCTACGAGCAGTACTTC. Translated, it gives CASSLAVPLGAVSYEQYF.

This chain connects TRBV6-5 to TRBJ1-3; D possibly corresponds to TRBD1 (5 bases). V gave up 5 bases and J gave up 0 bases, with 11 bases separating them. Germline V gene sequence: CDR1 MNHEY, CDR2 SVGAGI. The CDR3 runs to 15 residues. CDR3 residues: CASSTDSNSGNTIYF. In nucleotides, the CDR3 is TGTGCCAGCAGTACAGACAGTAACTCTGGAAACACCATATATTTT.

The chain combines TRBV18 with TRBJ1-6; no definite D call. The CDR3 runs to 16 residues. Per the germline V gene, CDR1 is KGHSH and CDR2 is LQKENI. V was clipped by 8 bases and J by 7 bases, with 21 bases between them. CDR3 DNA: TGTGCCAGCACTCCTACCCCCGGGTTTTCGAATTCACCCCTCCACTTT. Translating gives CASTPTPGFSNSPLHF. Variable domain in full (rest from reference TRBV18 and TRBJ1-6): NAGVMQNPRHLVRRRGQEARLRCSPMKGHSHVYWYRQLPEEGLKFMVYLQKENIIDESGMPKERFSAEFPKEGPSILRIQQVVRGDSAAYFCASTPTPGFSNSPLHFGNGTRLTVT.

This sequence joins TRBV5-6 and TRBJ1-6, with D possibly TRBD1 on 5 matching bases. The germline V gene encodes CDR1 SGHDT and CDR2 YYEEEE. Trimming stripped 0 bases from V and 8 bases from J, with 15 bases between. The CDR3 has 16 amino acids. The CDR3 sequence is CASSLAGGGFYSPLHF. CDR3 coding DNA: TGTGCCAGCAGCTTGGCCGGGGGGGGATTCTATTCACCCCTCCACTTT.

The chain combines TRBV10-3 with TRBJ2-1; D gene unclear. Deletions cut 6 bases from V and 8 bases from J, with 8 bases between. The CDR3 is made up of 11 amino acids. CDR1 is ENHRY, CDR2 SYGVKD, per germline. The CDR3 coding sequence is TGTGCCATCAGAAACCGGGATGAGCAGTTCTTC. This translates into CAIRNRDEQFF.

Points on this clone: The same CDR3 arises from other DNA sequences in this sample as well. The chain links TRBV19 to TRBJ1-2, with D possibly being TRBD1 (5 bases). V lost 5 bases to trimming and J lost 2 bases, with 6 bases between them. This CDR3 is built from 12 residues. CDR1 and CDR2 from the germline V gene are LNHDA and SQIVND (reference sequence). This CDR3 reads CASSDRNYGYTF. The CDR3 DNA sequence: TGTGCCAGTAGTGACAGAAACTATGGCTACACCTTC.

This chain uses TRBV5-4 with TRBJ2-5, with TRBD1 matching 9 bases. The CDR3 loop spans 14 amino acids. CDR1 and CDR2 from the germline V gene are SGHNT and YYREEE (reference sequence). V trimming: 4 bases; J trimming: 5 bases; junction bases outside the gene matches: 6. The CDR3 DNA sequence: TGTGCCAGCAGCATGGGGACAGGGTCGGAGACCCAGTACTTC. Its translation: CASSMGTGSETQYF. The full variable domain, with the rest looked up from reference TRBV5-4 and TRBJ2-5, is ETGVTQSPTHLIKTRGQQVTLRCSSQSGHNTVSWYQQALGQGPQFIFQYYREEENGRGNFPPRFSGLQFPNYSSELNVNALELDDSALYLCASSMGTGSETQYFGPGTRLLVL.